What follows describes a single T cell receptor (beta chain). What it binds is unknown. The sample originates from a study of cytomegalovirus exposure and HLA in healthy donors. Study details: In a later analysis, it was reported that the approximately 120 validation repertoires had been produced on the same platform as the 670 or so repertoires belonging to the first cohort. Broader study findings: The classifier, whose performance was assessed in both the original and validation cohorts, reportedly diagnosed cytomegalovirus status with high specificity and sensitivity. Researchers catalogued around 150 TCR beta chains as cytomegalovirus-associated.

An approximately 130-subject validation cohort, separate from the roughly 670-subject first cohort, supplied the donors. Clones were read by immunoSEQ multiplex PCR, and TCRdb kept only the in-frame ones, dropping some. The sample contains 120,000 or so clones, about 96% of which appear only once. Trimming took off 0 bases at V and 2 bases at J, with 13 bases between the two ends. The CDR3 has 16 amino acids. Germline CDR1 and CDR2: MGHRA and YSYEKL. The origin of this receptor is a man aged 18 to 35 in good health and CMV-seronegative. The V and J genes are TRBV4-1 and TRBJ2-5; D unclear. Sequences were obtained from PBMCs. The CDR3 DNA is TGCGCCAGCAGCCAAGATAATTCCCCTAGTCAAGAGACCCAGTACTTC. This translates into CASSQDNSPSQETQYF.